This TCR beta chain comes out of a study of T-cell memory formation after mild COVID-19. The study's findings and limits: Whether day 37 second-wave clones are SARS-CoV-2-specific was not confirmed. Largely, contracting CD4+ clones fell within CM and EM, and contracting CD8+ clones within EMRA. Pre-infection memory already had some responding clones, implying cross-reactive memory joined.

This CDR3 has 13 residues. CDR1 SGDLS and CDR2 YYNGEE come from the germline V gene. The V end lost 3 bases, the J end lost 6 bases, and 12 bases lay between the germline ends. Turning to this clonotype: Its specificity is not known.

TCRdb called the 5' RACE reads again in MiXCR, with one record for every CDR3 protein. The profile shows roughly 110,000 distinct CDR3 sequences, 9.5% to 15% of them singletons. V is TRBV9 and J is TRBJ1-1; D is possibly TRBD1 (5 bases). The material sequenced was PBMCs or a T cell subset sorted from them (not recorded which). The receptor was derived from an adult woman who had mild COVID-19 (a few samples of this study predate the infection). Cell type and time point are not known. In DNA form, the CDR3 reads TGTGCCAGCAGCGCTGGAGTGGGGCCTGAAGCTTTCTTT. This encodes CASSAGVGPEAFF.